This paragraph reports one TCR beta chain. What it binds is not known. Next came a second PCR, run for roughly 7 to 12 cycles, which used a sample-barcoded 5' primer along with a J-beta primer mix. MiXCR, applied by TCRdb to the 5' RACE reads, yields one record per CDR3 protein. The sample has 1.2 million to 1.5 million distinct CDR3 sequences, around 42% seen once. The source of the sample is a study of blood T cells in healthy people across ages. Study-wide results and limits: Roughly linear declines in TCR beta diversity per million T cells occurred with age.

The CDR3 loop spans 17 amino acids. V was clipped by 5 bases and J by 5 bases; unmatched bases: 11. Germline assignment: CDR1 MNHEY and CDR2 SMNVEV (reference sequence). Sequencing used blood. The chain joins TRBV27 to TRBJ2-2; TRBD2 agrees at 10 bases. The source is a woman aged 18-29 years in good health. CDR3 in DNA: TGTGCCAGCAGTCACGGGGGAGCGGGAGGGTGGACCGGGGAGCTGTTTTTT. As protein: CASSHGGAGGWTGELFF.